The 32 T cell receptor beta chains below all came from one sample that was sequenced in a study of response to subunit inactivated influenza vaccine. TCRdb itself ran the RT-PCR reads through MiXCR, one entry per CDR3 protein. Among approximately 530,000 distinct CDR3 sequences, 7.6% were seen once, and the ten largest hold 10% to 15%. The sequencing used PBMCs from blood, collected 23 to 25 months after vaccination. Source of these receptors: a man aged 50-75 years who received an inactivated influenza vaccine.

This clonotype was counted ten times or more. This chain joins TRBV13 and TRBJ1-4; no clear D gene. The CDR3 consists of 14 residues. Germline CDR1 PRHDT, CDR2 FYEKMQ (reference sequence). The V end lost 1 base, the J end lost 0 bases, and 3 bases lay between the germline ends. The CDR3 sequence is CASSLAATNEKLFF. The CDR3 DNA is TGTGCCAGCAGCTTAGCTGCAACTAATGAAAAACTGTTTTTT.

This clonotype turned up a few times. V gene TRBV4-3 combines with J gene TRBJ1-1, with 7 bases identical to TRBD1. Germline values: CDR1 LGHNA, CDR2 YSLEER. With V trimmed by 4 bases and J by 0 bases, 5 bases remained unmatched. The CDR3 spans 15 residues. In DNA, the CDR3 is TGCGCCAGCAGCCCGTGGACAGGTATGAACACTGAAGCTTTCTTT. This codes for CASSPWTGMNTEAFF.

This chain uses TRBV6-2 or TRBV6-3 with TRBJ2-7; no clear D gene. Germline assignment: CDR1 MNHEY and CDR2 SVGEGT. Trimming cost V 5 bases and J 3 bases, with 2 bases left between them. The CDR3 has 10 residues. CDR3 DNA sequence: TGTGCCAGCAGTGACTACGAGCAGTACTTC. Residues: CASSDYEQYF.

This clonotype was seen ten or more times. This chain connects TRBV12-3 or TRBV12-4 to TRBJ2-3, with TRBD2 identical over 10 bases. Losses at the gene ends were 6 bases for V and 8 bases for J; bases not matched to a gene: 17. The CDR3 loop spans 17 amino acids. The CDR3 sequence: CASSPHDGLAATGTQYF. The DNA of the CDR3 is TGTGCCAGCAGCCCGCACGATGGACTAGCGGCGACTGGTACGCAGTATTTT.

This clonotype was detected ten times or more. The chain uses TRBV6-2 or TRBV6-3 and TRBJ2-2, with D perhaps matching TRBD2 (5 bases). CDR1 and CDR2 from the germline V gene are MNHEY and SVGEGT. V was pared by 0 bases and J by 3 bases, with 8 bases between. This CDR3 has 15 residues. The CDR3 DNA sequence: TGTGCCAGCAGTTACTCAACCGGGGACACCGGGGAGCTGTTTTTT. Its translation is CASSYSTGDTGELFF.

The chain is built from TRBV6-1 and TRBJ1-4, with a possible D match to TRBD1 (6 bases). This CDR3 is 13 amino acids long. Germline-derived CDR1 and CDR2 are MNHNS and SASEGT. Trimming took 7 bases from V and 6 from J, leaving 12 bases between them. CDR3 DNA: TGTGCCAGCACGAAGAGGGGGTATGAAAAACTGTTTTTT. Its translation: CASTKRGYEKLFF.

This clonotype was recorded many times. The chain carries TRBV11-2 and TRBJ2-1, with D maybe TRBD2 (6 bases). Trimming removed 5 bases from V and 0 bases from J, with 14 bases in between. CDR1 is SGHAT and CDR2 is FQNNGV in the germline V gene. This CDR3 spans 16 amino acids. The CDR3 nucleotides are TGTGCCAGCAGCCTCGAGCGGGCCAGCTCCTACAATGAGCAGTTCTTC. As protein: CASSLERASSYNEQFF.

A few counts support this clonotype. This rearrangement joins TRBV7-2 to TRBJ1-2; D is possibly TRBD1 (5 bases). The germline CDR1 and CDR2 sequences are SGHTA and FQGNSA. V was trimmed by 5 bases and J by 2 bases, leaving 18 bases between them. The CDR3 totals 16 residues. This CDR3 reads CASSPHPRVSNYGYTF. The CDR3 region has the DNA TGTGCCAGCAGCCCCCACCCCAGGGTCTCAAACTATGGCTACACCTTC.

This clonotype has just a few counts. The DNA for the CDR3 is TGTGCCAGCAGCCAGCCGGGACACGGTGGCTACACCTTC. It is translated as CASSQPGHGGYTF. The J gene is TRBJ1-2, the V gene TRBV3-1; tentatively, D is TRBD1 (6 bases). The CDR3 is 13 residues long. Trimming cost V 3 bases and J 7 bases, with 12 bases left between them. Per germline, CDR1 LGHDT and CDR2 YNNKEL (reference sequence).

This clonotype was seen at least ten times. The rearrangement links TRBV9 to TRBJ2-1; D not certain. V dropped 3 bases and J dropped 0 bases, with 10 bases sitting between them. This CDR3 has 15 residues. Germline V gene lookup returns CDR1 SGDLS and CDR2 YYNGEE. The CDR3 loop reads CASSEGISSYNEQFF. In DNA, the CDR3 is TGTGCCAGCAGCGAGGGCATTAGCTCCTACAATGAGCAGTTCTTC.

The V call is TRBV5-1, the J call TRBJ1-4, with D perhaps matching TRBD1 (5 bases). The CDR3 consists of 14 residues. V was trimmed by 0 bases and J by 13 bases, leaving 16 bases between them. CDR1 SGHRS and CDR2 YFSETQ come from the germline V gene. CDR3 loop: CASSLERGLRALFF. As DNA, the CDR3 is TGCGCCAGCAGCTTGGAGAGAGGGCTCAGGGCACTGTTTTTT.

This clonotype was detected only a few times. V usage is TRBV5-1 and J usage is TRBJ2-7; the match to TRBD1 covers 7 bases. J gave up 2 bases and V 5 bases, and 13 bases lay outside the gene matches. CDR3 length: 16 residues. The germline V gene has CDR1 SGHRS and CDR2 YFSETQ. CDR3 bases: TGCGCCAGCAGTGAGGGGGCCTTATCAATTCCCTACGAGCAGTACTTC. This gives the protein CASSEGALSIPYEQYF. The whole variable domain, remainder taken from reference TRBV5-1 and TRBJ2-7, is KAGVTQTPRYLIKTRGQQVTLSCSPISGHRSVSWYQQTPGQGLQFLFEYFSETQRNKGNFPGRFSGRQFSNSRSEMNVSTLELGDSALYLCASSEGALSIPYEQYFGPGTRLTVT.

This clonotype was recorded many times. V usage is TRBV5-1 and J usage is TRBJ2-2, with 7 nucleotides matching TRBD1. The CDR3 runs to 17 residues. Germline V CDR1 and CDR2: SGHRS, YFSETQ. V lost 4 bases to trimming and J lost 2 bases; unmatched junction nucleotides: 11. The chain's CDR3 is CASSALPGTVNTGELFF. For the CDR3, the DNA is TGCGCCAGCAGCGCCCTTCCCGGGACAGTAAACACCGGGGAGCTGTTTTTT.

This clonotype came up many times. This chain connects TRBV6-1 to TRBJ1-5; possibly TRBD1 for D (5 bases). Germline V lookup: CDR1 MNHNS, CDR2 SASEGT. V shed 5 bases and J shed 4 bases, with 9 bases lying between them. CDR3 size: 13 residues. The CDR3: CASSPGMNQPQHF. The CDR3 DNA reads as TGTGCCAGCAGTCCAGGGATGAATCAGCCCCAGCATTTT.

This clonotype was detected a few times. The chain recombines TRBV5-6 with TRBJ2-3; D is possibly TRBD1 (5 bases). This CDR3 spans 16 amino acids. The germline V and J ends were trimmed by 0 bases and 1 base, with 12 bases remaining between them. Germline V gene lookup returns CDR1 SGHDT and CDR2 YYEEEE. Here the CDR3 reads CASSLDWGAGTDTQYF. CDR3 nucleotides: TGTGCCAGCAGCTTGGATTGGGGCGCGGGCACAGATACGCAGTATTTT. The variable domain in full, with the rest retrieved from reference TRBV5-6 and TRBJ2-3, is DAGVTQSPTHLIKTRGQQVTLRCSPKSGHDTVSWYQQALGQGPQFIFQYYEEEERQRGNFPDRFSGHQFPNYSSELNVNALLLGDSALYLCASSLDWGAGTDTQYFGPGTRLTVL.

The chain couples TRBV5-6 to TRBJ2-7; 9 bases are a match to TRBD1. With V trimmed by 3 bases and J by 5 bases, 6 bases remained unmatched. CDR3 length: 14 residues. Germline values: CDR1 SGHDT, CDR2 YYEEEE. The CDR3 region has the DNA TGTGCCAGCAGCTCCGGGACAGGGAACGACGAGCAGTACTTC. It is translated as CASSSGTGNDEQYF.

This clonotype was seen more than once but under ten times. The chain employs TRBV3-1 and TRBJ2-7, with D tentatively TRBD2 (7 bases). The ends were cut back, 2 bases at V and 7 bases at J, with 21 bases in the middle. Per germline, CDR1 LGHDT and CDR2 YNNKEL (reference sequence). The CDR3 covers 16 residues. The CDR3 reads CASSQMRTGGSWEQYF. In DNA form, the CDR3 reads TGTGCCAGCAGCCAAATGAGAACGGGGGGCTCCTGGGAGCAGTACTTC.

This clonotype was detected a few times. The DNA for the CDR3 is TGCAGTGCTACAACTAGCGCTGAACTAGCCAAAAACATTCAGTACTTC. This encodes CSATTSAELAKNIQYF. The chain carries TRBV20-1 and TRBJ2-4, with 7 bases that match TRBD2. The CDR3 spans 16 residues. V lost 4 bases and J lost 0; bases outside the gene matches: 9. Germline V gives CDR1 DFQATT, CDR2 SNEGSKA (reference sequence).

This chain uses TRBV4-3 with TRBJ1-1; D may be TRBD1 (5 bases). The germline V gene has CDR1 LGHNA and CDR2 YSLEER. V was cut by 3 bases and J by 1 base, with 12 bases left in between. This CDR3 has 15 residues. In DNA form, the CDR3 reads TGCGCCAGCAGCCAGGAGGGACTGGCGAACACTGAAGCTTTCTTT. Translated, it gives CASSQEGLANTEAFF.

This clonotype was found many times. V is TRBV3-1 and J is TRBJ1-1; D possibly corresponds to TRBD1 (5 bases). Germline V gives CDR1 LGHDT, CDR2 YNNKEL (reference sequence). The CDR3 totals 15 residues. Trimming cost V 4 bases and J 0 bases, with 12 bases left between them. CDR3 protein: CASSLKRGMNTEAFF. Written as DNA, the CDR3 is TGTGCCAGCAGCCTTAAAAGGGGAATGAACACTGAAGCTTTCTTT.

This clonotype was detected many times. This rearrangement joins TRBV14 to TRBJ2-3; tentatively, D is TRBD2 (6 bases). This CDR3 is built from 14 residues. Trimming left V 4 bases short and J 0 bases short, with 8 bases between. Germline-derived CDR1 and CDR2 are SGHDN and FVKESK. The DNA of the CDR3 is TGTGCCAGCAGCCCCCTAGCGAGCACAGATACGCAGTATTTT. Translated: CASSPLASTDTQYF.

The sample holds a few counts of this clonotype. The gene calls are TRBV14 and TRBJ2-3, with D perhaps TRBD2 (7 bases). Trimming removed 4 bases at V and 0 bases at J, with 11 bases between. Germline V gene data show CDR1 as SGHDN and CDR2 as FVKESK. This CDR3 is 15 amino acids long. This CDR3 reads CASSRAGASTDTQYF. The CDR3 coding sequence is TGTGCCAGCAGCCGTGCGGGGGCCAGCACAGATACGCAGTATTTT.

This clonotype was seen only a few times. This chain connects TRBV11-1 to TRBJ2-7; no clear D. CDR3 length: 16 residues. Germline CDR1 is SGHAT and CDR2 is FQDESV (reference sequence). V lost 1 base, J lost 5 bases, and 18 bases lay in between. The CDR3 spells CASSLGARTPSHEQYF. CDR3 nucleotides: TGTGCCAGCAGCTTAGGGGCCCGCACCCCTTCCCACGAGCAGTACTTC. Using reference TRBV11-1 and TRBJ2-7 for the parts outside the CDR3, the full variable domain is EAEVAQSPRYKITEKSQAVAFWCDPISGHATLYWYRQILGQGPELLVQFQDESVVDDSQLPKDRFSAERLKGVDSTLKIQPAELGDSAMYLCASSLGARTPSHEQYFGPGTRLTVT.

This rearrangement joins TRBV20-1 to TRBJ2-2, with 8 positions matching TRBD1. The CDR3 runs to 16 residues. Per the germline V gene, CDR1 is DFQATT and CDR2 is SNEGSKA (reference sequence). V gave up 0 bases and J gave up 3 bases; unmatched junction bases: 6. CDR3 DNA: TGCAGTGCTAGAGATCTTAGGACAGGGTACACCGGGGAGCTGTTTTTT. It codes for CSARDLRTGYTGELFF.

This clonotype was observed at least ten times. The rearrangement uses TRBV12-3 or TRBV12-4 and TRBJ2-3, with unresolved D. The CDR3 length is 12 residues. Between the trimmed V and J ends, which lost 7 bases and 6 bases, there was a span of 11 bases. The CDR3 DNA sequence: TGTGCCAGCACCGGACCCGGGGATACGCAGTATTTT. Translated, it gives CASTGPGDTQYF.

This clonotype was seen a few times. The chain uses TRBV27 and TRBJ2-7, with 9 bases aligning to TRBD2. CDR3 size: 14 residues. J was trimmed by 4 bases and V by 3 bases; bases with no gene match: 4. CDR1 and CDR2 (germline): MNHEY, SMNVEV (reference sequence). The CDR3 reads CASSFRREGYEQYF. The DNA for the CDR3 is TGTGCCAGCAGTTTTCGGCGGGAGGGTTACGAGCAGTACTTC.

Only a few counts were recorded for this clonotype. V usage is TRBV5-6 and J usage is TRBJ1-1; TRBD1 might be the D (5 bases). V dropped 3 bases and J dropped 1 base, with 16 bases sitting between them. CDR1 and CDR2 (germline): SGHDT, YYEEEE. The CDR3 loop spans 16 amino acids. DNA for the CDR3: TGTGCCAGCAGCTGGCGGGCCGTGACAGCGAACACTGAAGCTTTCTTT. Its protein is CASSWRAVTANTEAFF.

There are many counts of this clonotype. The chain couples TRBV5-1 to TRBJ2-5; the D gene is possibly TRBD1 (6 bases). The CDR3 runs 11 residues. The germline CDR1 and CDR2 sequences are SGHRS and YFSETQ. V shed 4 bases and J shed 11 bases, with 12 bases lying between them. CDR3 bases: TGCGCCAGCAGCGGGGGACATTTTCAGTACTTC. This translates into CASSGGHFQYF.

The rearrangement joins TRBV29-1 to TRBJ2-1; D is undetermined. The CDR3 covers 14 residues. Germline CDR1 and CDR2: SQVTM and ANQGSEA. V lost 6 bases and J lost 5, with 17 bases in between. The CDR3 coding sequence is TGCAGCGTCCTCGAAAAGCTACCAGACAATGAGCAGTTCTTC. This encodes CSVLEKLPDNEQFF.

A remark on this clonotype: Here the CDR3 omits its conserved ending phenylalanine or tryptophan, so a read error is the likely source. It is unclear where the CDR3 begins or ends on the DNA, so no DNA is shown, and the CDR3 is as TCRdb lists it. The CDR3 loop reads CASSQDPQGEPL. This chain joins TRBV3-1 and TRBJ2-7; the DNA was not used to check the table's D call, TRBD1. Including both end residues, the CDR3 is 12 amino acids long. The V gene's germline CDR1 is LGHDT and CDR2 YNNKEL (reference sequence).

The chain employs TRBV12-3 or TRBV12-4 and TRBJ2-7; the match to TRBD2 covers 8 bases. Trimming cost V 6 bases and J 3 bases; bases outside gene matches: 10. The CDR3 extends over 15 amino acids. CDR3 in amino acids: CASRPGLGSFYEQYF. The CDR3, as DNA: TGTGCCAGCAGACCGGGACTAGGTTCGTTCTACGAGCAGTACTTC.

This rearrangement joins TRBV10-3 to TRBJ2-5; TRBD1 is a possible D gene (6 bases). This CDR3 spans 14 amino acids. V was trimmed by 4 bases and J by 4 bases, leaving 13 bases between them. CDR1 and CDR2 from the germline V gene are ENHRY and SYGVKD. DNA of the CDR3: TGTGCCATCAGTGTATTTGGGGGCCGAGAGACCCAGTACTTC. This translates into CAISVFGGRETQYF.